The clone carrying this T cell receptor (beta chain) was picked up one time. Its cognate antigen is unknown. The data are from a study of T cell responses to AZD1222 COVID-19 vaccine. Study overall: Second-dose intervals of approximately 4 or approximately 12 weeks were pooled. Findings and caveats of the study: Baseline seropositives among AZD1222 recipients totaled only five to seven.

The germline gives CDR1 SGDLS, CDR2 YYNGEE. V lost 0 bases to trimming and J lost 2 bases, with 8 bases between them. The CDR3 has 14 residues. The method was immunoSEQ multiplex PCR; TCRdb's version includes in-frame clones alone and lacks a portion of them. The sample lists 110,000 to 150,000 clones, over 75% occurring once. Specimen: peripheral blood, collected on day 0 of AZD1222 vaccination. The clonotype originates from an adult in good health. The chain carries TRBV9 and TRBJ2-5; D perhaps matches TRBD1 (6 bases). This chain's CDR3 is CASSVGTVQETQYF. As DNA, the CDR3 is TGTGCCAGCAGCGTAGGGACAGTACAAGAGACCCAGTACTTC.